This TCR beta chain is from a study of T cell repertoires in aging, cancer and after chemotherapy. Overall study: Over several months to years, re-sampled healthy donor repertoires clearly shared clones. Points from the study as a whole: Immunological memory after chemotherapy cannot be judged from the repertoire data. Untreated cancer patients had significantly lower blood TCR diversity than age-matched healthy donors.

CDR1 and CDR2 from the germline V gene are SGHNT and YENEEA. The CDR3 is 16 residues long. The V end lost 0 bases, the J end lost 1 base, and 12 bases lay between the germline ends. A mixed TRB-A/B primer pool amplified rearranged TRB by multiplex touch-down PCR. Each CDR3 protein gets one entry after TCRdb re-called the multiplex PCR reads with MiXCR. This sample has about 8,800 distinct CDR3 sequences, with about 34% found just once. Concerning this clonotype itself: Its antigen is currently unknown.

Amplification of TCR beta used genomic DNA extracted from peripheral blood. The sequenced sample consisted of blood. This TCR derives from a human donor in good health. The chain has TRBV11-3 and TRBJ1-1, with unresolved D. CDR3 region: CASSLDDWAGNTEAFF. The CDR3, as DNA: TGTGCCAGCAGCTTAGATGATTGGGCAGGGAACACTGAAGCTTTCTTT.